This T cell receptor beta chain comes out of a study of identical twins. Unique molecular identifiers were present on the cDNA, which also gained a universal primer site by template switching. Each CDR3 protein gets one entry after TCRdb re-called the 5' RACE reads with MiXCR. Of 420,000 or so distinct CDR3 sequences in the sample, less than 20% were seen once. Study-wide results and caveats: Twin pairs had excess sharing that was weaker in beta out-of-frame sequences. Models, which agreed with sharing between unrelated individuals, nonetheless underestimated the out-of-frame TCR alpha sharing seen in monozygotic twins.

This clonotype was observed at least ten times. Its antigen is not known. J gave up 3 bases and V 0 bases, and 5 bases lay outside the gene matches. Germline values: CDR1 DFQATT, CDR2 SNEGSKA (reference sequence). This CDR3 is 15 amino acids long. This TCR was recovered from a man over 45 in good health. The source material was naive T cells sorted from blood. V usage is TRBV20-1 and J usage is TRBJ2-7; 10 nucleotides agree with TRBD2. The CDR3 protein is CSARDLAGDLYEQYF. The CDR3 coding sequence is TGCAGTGCTAGAGATCTAGCGGGAGATCTCTACGAGCAGTACTTC.